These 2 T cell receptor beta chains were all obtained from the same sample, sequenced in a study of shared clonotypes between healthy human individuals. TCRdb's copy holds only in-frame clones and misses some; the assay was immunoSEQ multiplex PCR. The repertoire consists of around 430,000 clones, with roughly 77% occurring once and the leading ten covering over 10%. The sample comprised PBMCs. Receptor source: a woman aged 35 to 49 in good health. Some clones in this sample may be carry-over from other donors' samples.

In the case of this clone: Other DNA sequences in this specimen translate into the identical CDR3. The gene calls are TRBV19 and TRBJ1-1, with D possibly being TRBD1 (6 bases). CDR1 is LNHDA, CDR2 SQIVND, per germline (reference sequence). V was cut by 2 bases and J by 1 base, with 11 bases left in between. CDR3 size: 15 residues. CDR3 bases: TGTGCCAGTAGTATATCCCCGACAGGGAACACTGAAGCTTTCTTT. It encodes CASSISPTGNTEAFF.

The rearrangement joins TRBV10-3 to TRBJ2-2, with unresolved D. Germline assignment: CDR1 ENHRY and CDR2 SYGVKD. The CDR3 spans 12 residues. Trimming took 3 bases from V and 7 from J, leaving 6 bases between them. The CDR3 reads CAISEANGELFF. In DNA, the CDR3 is TGTGCCATCAGTGAAGCGAACGGGGAGCTGTTTTTT.